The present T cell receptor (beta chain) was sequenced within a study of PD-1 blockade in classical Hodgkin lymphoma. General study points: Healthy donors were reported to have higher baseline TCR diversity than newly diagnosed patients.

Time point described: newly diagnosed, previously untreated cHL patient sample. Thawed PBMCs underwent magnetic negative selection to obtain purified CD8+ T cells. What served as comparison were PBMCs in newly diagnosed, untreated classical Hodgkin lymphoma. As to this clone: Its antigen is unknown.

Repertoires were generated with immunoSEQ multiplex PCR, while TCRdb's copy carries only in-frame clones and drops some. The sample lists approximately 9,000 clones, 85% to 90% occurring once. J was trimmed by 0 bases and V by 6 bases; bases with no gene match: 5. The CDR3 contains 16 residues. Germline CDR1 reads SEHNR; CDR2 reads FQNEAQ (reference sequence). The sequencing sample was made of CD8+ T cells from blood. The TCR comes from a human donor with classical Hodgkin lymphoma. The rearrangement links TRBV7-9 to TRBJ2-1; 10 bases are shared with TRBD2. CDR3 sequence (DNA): TGTGCCAGCAGTCCTAGCGGGGGTAGCTCCTACAATGAGCAGTTCTTC. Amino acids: CASSPSGGSSYNEQFF.